Presented here are 13 T cell receptor beta chains from one specimen sequenced in a study of T cell responses to AZD1222 COVID-19 vaccine. Measured with immunoSEQ multiplex PCR; TCRdb has only the in-frame clones, and not every one. The sample gives some 150,000 clones, roughly 90% of which show up once; about 1.4% is in the top ten. Sequenced material: peripheral blood, taken 28 days after the second AZD1222 dose. Receptor source: an adult who received the AZD1222 COVID-19 vaccine.

This clone was detected only once. This sequence joins TRBV5-8 and TRBJ1-6; no reliable D call. This CDR3 is 13 amino acids long. Germline V gene lookup returns CDR1 SGHTS and CDR2 YDEGEE. V lost 0 bases and J 7 bases, leaving 5 bases between the germline ends. CDR3 residues: CASSLAWNSPLHF. The CDR3 region has the DNA TGTGCCAGCAGCTTGGCGTGGAATTCACCCCTCCACTTT.

V and J are TRBV6-5 and TRBJ1-1, with a tentative D call TRBD1 (6 bases). The V end lost 3 bases, the J end lost 1 base, and 15 bases lay between the germline ends. The length of the CDR3 is 16 residues. CDR1 and CDR2 (germline): MNHEY, SVGAGI. CDR3 nucleotide sequence: TGTGCCAGCAGTTATCTCGGGACACAGGGGAACACTGAAGCTTTCTTT. This codes for CASSYLGTQGNTEAFF.

This clone has just one count. The chain employs TRBV4-2 and TRBJ2-1; perhaps TRBD2 as D (6 bases). The germline V and J ends were trimmed by 2 bases and 9 bases, with 20 bases remaining between them. Germline values: CDR1 LGHNA, CDR2 YNFKEQ. This CDR3 has 16 amino acids. CDR3 sequence reads: CASSQQPGLVGREQFF. In nucleotides, the CDR3 is TGTGCCAGCAGCCAACAACCGGGACTCGTGGGGCGTGAGCAGTTCTTC.

The rearrangement links TRBV30 to TRBJ1-2; possibly TRBD1 for D (5 bases). The ends were cut back, 4 bases at V and 7 bases at J, with 13 bases in the middle. The CDR3 runs 12 residues. Germline lookup yields CDR1 GTSNPN and CDR2 SVGIG (reference sequence). The CDR3 is CAWTLIGAGYTF. CDR3 in DNA: TGTGCCTGGACCTTAATAGGGGCTGGCTACACCTTC. The variable domain in full, completed from reference TRBV30 and TRBJ1-2, reads SQTIHQWPATLVQPVGSPLSLECTVEGTSNPNLYWYRQAAGRGLQLLFYSVGIGQISSEVPQNLSASRPQDRQFILSSKKLLLSDSGFYLCAWTLIGAGYTFGSGTRLTVV.

The gene calls are TRBV6-5 and TRBJ1-1; 7 bases map to TRBD1. This CDR3 is 13 amino acids long. Unmatched junction bases numbered 4, after V lost 5 bases and J lost 4 bases. The germline V gene has CDR1 MNHEY and CDR2 SVGAGI. The CDR3, as DNA: TGTGCCAGCAGTCGACAGGGCAGCACTGAAGCTTTCTTT. This gives the protein CASSRQGSTEAFF.

This clone was picked up a small number of times. The chain has TRBV28 and TRBJ2-7, with 12 bases identical to TRBD2. With 1 base clipped from V and 5 bases from J, the junction kept 15 bases outside the gene matches. Germline assignment: CDR1 MDHEN and CDR2 SYDVKM. The CDR3 runs 19 residues. CDR3 region: CASSLFTLRRLAGEHEQYF. The CDR3 DNA sequence: TGTGCCAGCAGTTTATTTACCCTTAGGAGACTAGCGGGAGAACACGAGCAGTACTTC.

The chain uses TRBV6-1 and TRBJ2-3; no clear D gene. Trimming pared 4 bases from V and 3 bases from J, leaving 17 bases between. The CDR3 loop spans 16 amino acids. CDR1 is MNHNS, CDR2 SASEGT, per germline. The CDR3: CASSGPGPQGTDTQYF. The CDR3 DNA reads as TGTGCCAGCAGTGGACCGGGTCCCCAAGGTACAGATACGCAGTATTTT.

A single count supports this clone. V gene TRBV5-5 combines with J gene TRBJ2-1; 7 bases map to TRBD2. Germline-derived CDR1 and CDR2 are SGHKS and YYEKEE (reference sequence). CDR3 length: 18 residues. V gave up 3 bases and J gave up 2 bases; unmatched junction bases: 14. The CDR3 protein is CASSSLTAGRAPYNEQFF. In DNA, the CDR3 is TGTGCCAGCAGCTCCCTCACCGCGGGGAGGGCCCCCTACAATGAGCAGTTCTTC.

This sequence joins TRBV30 and TRBJ1-4; weak D call: TRBD1 (5 bases). Looked up from germline, CDR1 is GTSNPN and CDR2 is SVGIG (reference sequence). CDR3 length: 14 amino acids. Trimming removed 3 bases at V and 8 bases at J, with 16 bases between. CDR3 coding DNA: TGTGCCTGGAGAGTGAGGGGTTTACGGGAAAAACTGTTTTTT. It translates to CAWRVRGLREKLFF.

The gene calls are TRBV6-5 and TRBJ1-4; 8 bases map to TRBD1. This CDR3 contains 15 residues. V lost 7 bases and J lost 4; bases outside the gene matches: 8. In germline, CDR1 is MNHEY, CDR2 SVGAGI. CDR3 DNA: TGTGCCAGCACACCCCTGACAGGGGATAATGAAAAACTGTTTTTT. As protein: CASTPLTGDNEKLFF.

This clone has just one count. The gene calls are TRBV7-2 and TRBJ1-1; D is perhaps TRBD1 (5 bases). V lost 4 bases to trimming and J lost 1 base, with 7 bases between them. This CDR3 spans 13 amino acids. Germline V gives CDR1 SGHTA, CDR2 FQGNSA. DNA for the CDR3: TGTGCCAGCAGCTACGACAGGAACACTGAAGCTTTCTTT. This translates into CASSYDRNTEAFF.

V and J are TRBV28 and TRBJ2-3, with D unresolved. Germline V gives CDR1 MDHEN, CDR2 SYDVKM. The CDR3 spans 15 residues. V dropped 0 bases and J dropped 0 bases, with 7 bases sitting between them. CDR3 DNA sequence: TGTGCCAGCAGTTTATGGGGTTCTAGCACAGATACGCAGTATTTT. Translated, it gives CASSLWGSSTDTQYF.

This chain connects TRBV18 to TRBJ1-5; possible D gene TRBD1, 5 bases. Per the germline V gene, CDR1 is KGHSH and CDR2 is LQKENI. Trimming cost V 5 bases and J 4 bases, with 15 bases left between them. The CDR3 runs to 15 residues. CDR3 loop: CASSTSQGRNQPQHF. In nucleotides, the CDR3 is TGTGCCAGCTCAACGAGCCAGGGAAGGAATCAGCCCCAGCATTTT.